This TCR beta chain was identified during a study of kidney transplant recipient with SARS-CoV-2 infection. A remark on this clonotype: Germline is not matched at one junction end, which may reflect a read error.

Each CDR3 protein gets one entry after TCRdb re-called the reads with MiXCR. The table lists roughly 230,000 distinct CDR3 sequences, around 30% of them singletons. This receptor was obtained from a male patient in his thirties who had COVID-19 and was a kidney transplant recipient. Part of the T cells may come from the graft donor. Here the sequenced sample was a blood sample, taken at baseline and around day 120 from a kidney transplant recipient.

CDR3 in amino acids: CASSGVSGADVLTF. CDR3 sequence (DNA): TGTGCCAGTAGCGGTGTCTCTGGGGCCGACGTCCTGACTTTC. The chain recombines TRBV19 with TRBJ2-6; a weak D match, TRBD1 (5 bases). CDR1 is LNHDA and CDR2 is SQIVND in the germline V gene (reference sequence). The CDR3 sequence is 14 residues long.